This is a list of T cell receptor beta chains from one sample in a study of T cells after yellow fever vaccination. TCRdb re-analysed the 5' RACE reads in MiXCR, keeping a single row per CDR3 protein. The data contain a few hundred thousand distinct CDR3 sequences, over 4% of them singletons. Sequencing used PBMCs, obtained 5 days after the yellow fever booster vaccination. These receptors originate from a man younger than 35 who received the YFV17D yellow fever vaccine. The CDR3 runs from the conserved cysteine through the conserved F or W. The order of the fields is D gene, clone size, V gene, CDR3 length, J gene, CDR3 protein, CDR3 DNA. D genes are given only for firm matches. Part of the rows lack a size; the others show once, few, many or a class for expanded clones.

TRBD1	many	TRBV20-1	14	TRBJ1-3	CSAFTGGSGNTIYF	TGCAGTGCTTTCACAGGGGGGTCTGGAAACACCATATATTTT
-	-	TRBV12-3/TRBV12-4	14	TRBJ1-2	CASSFGTGNYGYTF	TGTGCCAGCAGTTTCGGGACGGGTAATTATGGCTACACCTTC
-	many	TRBV7-9	14	TRBJ1-5	CASSLGGGLQPQHF	TGTGCCAGCAGCTTAGGGGGAGGGCTCCAGCCCCAGCATTTT
TRBD2	many	TRBV7-9	19	TRBJ2-1	CASSLSRLAGSQHDNEQFF	TGTGCCAGCAGCTTAAGCCGTCTAGCGGGGTCGCAGCACGACAATGAGCAGTTCTTC
-	-	TRBV4-1	15	TRBJ1-6	CASSPRQVGVAPLHF	TGCGCCAGCAGCCCTAGACAGGTCGGGGTGGCGCCCCTCCACTTT
-	few	TRBV4-3	14	TRBJ1-2	CASSQEEGGYGYTF	TGCGCCAGCAGCCAAGAAGAGGGGGGCTATGGCTACACCTTC
-	few	TRBV6-1	15	TRBJ2-1	CASSDVGTSYNEQFF	TGTGCCAGCAGTGATGTAGGGACTTCCTACAATGAGCAGTTCTTC
TRBD1	many	TRBV5-1	15	TRBJ1-1	CASSPGDRANTEAFF	TGCGCCAGCAGCCCAGGGGACAGGGCGAACACTGAAGCTTTCTTT
-	few	TRBV5-6	13	TRBJ2-1	CASSLPTTDEQFF	TGTGCCAGCAGCTTGCCGACCACGGATGAGCAGTTCTTC
TRBD2	-	TRBV2	15	TRBJ2-3	CASSGLAGHTDTQYF	TGTGCCAGCAGTGGACTAGCGGGGCACACAGATACGCAGTATTTT